This TCR beta chain is from a study of blood T cells in healthy people across ages. Overall study findings and caveats: Donors of long life had a larger count of naive CD4+ cells and greater diversity than aged donors.

The authors ran a second PCR of roughly 6 to 12 cycles using a sample-barcoded 5' primer and a J-beta primer mix. TCRdb re-derived calls from the 5' RACE reads in MiXCR, one entry per CDR3 protein. The data contain 910,000 or so distinct CDR3 sequences, roughly 51% of them singletons. The CDR3 runs 16 residues. CDR1 is MGHRA, CDR2 YSYEKL, per germline. With 6 bases clipped from V and 1 base from J, the junction kept 11 bases outside the gene matches. Healthy Caucasians from Russia aged about 6 to 90 served as donors. This clonotype occurred a few times. Its antigen is currently unknown. This TCR was sampled from a woman aged 55-69 years in good health. Material: blood. The genes are TRBV4-1 and TRBJ2-7; the match to TRBD1 covers 8 bases. CDR3 bases: TGCGCCAGCAGTCGACTAGGACAGGGCCTATCCTACGAGCAGTACTTC. Amino acids: CASSRLGQGLSYEQYF.